Below are 6 T cell receptor beta chains sequenced from a single sample in a study of cytomegalovirus exposure and HLA in healthy donors. PCR used 60 Vbeta primers and 13 Jbeta primers. Assay used: immunoSEQ multiplex PCR; TCRdb lists only in-frame clones, some missing. The sample holds 150,000 to 200,000 clones, 82% seen once. The sample consisted of PBMCs. All receptors come from a boy between 2 and 10 years old in good health and CMV-seronegative.

This clone appeared a few times. Additional DNA sequences in this sample encode the identical CDR3. This rearrangement joins TRBV15 to TRBJ2-7; 8 bases line up with TRBD1. This CDR3 is 14 amino acids long. V shed 0 bases and J 3 bases; nucleotides not matched to a gene: 1. In germline, CDR1 is LNHNV, CDR2 YYDKDF (reference sequence). CDR3 in DNA: TGTGCCACCAGCAGAGACAGGGGGCTCTACGAGCAGTACTTC. Its protein product is CATSRDRGLYEQYF.

The chain couples TRBV25-1 to TRBJ1-1, with a tentative D call TRBD1 (5 bases). CDR1 and CDR2 from the germline V gene are MGHDK and SYGVNS. Trimming removed 8 bases from V and 13 bases from J, with 17 bases in between. There are 11 residues in the CDR3. CDR3 sequence: CASGQGVGYFF. The CDR3, as DNA: TGTGCCAGCGGACAAGGGGTCGGGTATTTCTTT.

The V and J genes are TRBV7-9 and TRBJ2-5; D is possibly TRBD2 (5 bases). The last part of the DNA fits TRBJ2-7 better; the J call may be wrong. The CDR3 loop spans 13 amino acids. The germline V gene encodes CDR1 SEHNR and CDR2 FQNEAQ (reference sequence). The CDR3 DNA follows: TGTGCCAGCAGCTTAGGAGGCGCGGGCGAGCAGTACTTC. Translation: CASSLGGAGEQYF.

The chain employs TRBV29-1 and TRBJ2-5; tentatively, D is TRBD1 (6 bases). V was trimmed by 4 bases and J by 5 bases, leaving 17 bases between them. The CDR3 runs to 14 residues. Looked up from germline, CDR1 is SQVTM and CDR2 is ANQGSEA. The CDR3 nucleotides are TGCAGCGTTGCATCAACAGGGATGGCCGAGACCCAGTACTTC. Amino acid sequence: CSVASTGMAETQYF. Full variable domain (rest looked up from reference TRBV29-1 and TRBJ2-5): SAVISQKPSRDICQRGTSLTIQCQVDSQVTMMFWYRQQPGQSLTLIATANQGSEATYESGFVIDKFPISRPNLTFSTLTVSNMSPEDSSIYLCSVASTGMAETQYFGPGTRLLVL.

The rearrangement links TRBV4-1 to TRBJ1-2; a weak D match, TRBD1 (5 bases). V lost 5 bases to trimming and J lost 0 bases, with 22 bases between them. The CDR3 spans 18 residues. Germline loops: CDR1 MGHRA, CDR2 YSYEKL. DNA of the CDR3: TGCGCCAGCAGCTATCAAGAAAACCCAGGGAGGGCTAACTATGGCTACACCTTC. The encoded protein is CASSYQENPGRANYGYTF.

This chain uses TRBV27 with TRBJ2-5; 7 bases map to TRBD1. The length of the CDR3 is 14 residues. V lost 5 bases and J lost 3; bases outside the gene matches: 6. Germline V gene data show CDR1 as MNHEY and CDR2 as SMNVEV (reference sequence). CDR3 loop: CASSQRDSKETQYF. DNA for the CDR3: TGTGCCAGCAGTCAACGGGACAGTAAAGAGACCCAGTACTTC.